This T cell receptor (beta chain) came from a study of CD8+ T cells in alopecia areata. Study results and limitations: Although TCR sharing was seen in mice, sharing across patients was less clear, possibly for HLA-related reasons. Compared with normal scalp, lesional scalp had higher clonality and more expanded CD8+ clones. Sequencing of scalp samples also captures resident alphabeta T cells of normal skin.

Worth noting for this clone: Its antigen is undetermined.

PBMC-derived CD4+ and CD8+ T cells were sorted. The CDR3 has 17 amino acids. V lost 4 bases to trimming and J lost 5 bases; unmatched junction nucleotides: 16. The germline CDR1 and CDR2 sequences are MGHRA and YSYEKL. Sequencing templates came from extracted RNA that was reverse transcribed into cDNA. Clones were read by immunoSEQ multiplex PCR, and TCRdb kept only the in-frame ones, dropping some. The data contain 100,000 to 130,000 clones, around 55% of them singletons. This sequence was found in a human donor in good health. The sample was CD8+ T cells sorted from blood. V and J are TRBV4-1 and TRBJ2-5, with TRBD2 identical over 7 bases. The CDR3 is CASSRQTSFIDLETQYF. In DNA, the CDR3 is TGCGCCAGCAGCCGACAGACTAGCTTTATCGATCTGGAGACCCAGTACTTC.